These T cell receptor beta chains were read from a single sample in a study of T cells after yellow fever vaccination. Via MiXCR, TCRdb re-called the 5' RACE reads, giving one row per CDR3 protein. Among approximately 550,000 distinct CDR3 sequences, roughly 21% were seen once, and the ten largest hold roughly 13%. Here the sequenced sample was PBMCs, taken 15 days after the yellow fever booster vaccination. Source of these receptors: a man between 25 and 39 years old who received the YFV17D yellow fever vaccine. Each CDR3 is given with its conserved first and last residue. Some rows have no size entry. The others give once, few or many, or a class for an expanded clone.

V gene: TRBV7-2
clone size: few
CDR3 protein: CASSPGGLAGIQETQYF

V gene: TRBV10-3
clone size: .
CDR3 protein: CAISEGLWEQYF

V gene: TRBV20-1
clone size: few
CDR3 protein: CSASRGGDEQYF

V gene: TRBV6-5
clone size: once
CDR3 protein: CASSYPAAPYEQYF

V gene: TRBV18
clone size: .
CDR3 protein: CANSRGITQTQYF

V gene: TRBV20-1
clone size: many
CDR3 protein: CSARTSAYNEQFF

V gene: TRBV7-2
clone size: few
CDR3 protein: CASSLGSRPNTGELFF

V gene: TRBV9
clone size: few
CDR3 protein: CASSASGSVRLIGANVLTF

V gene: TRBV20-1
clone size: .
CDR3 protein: CSAANWRGSLYSYNEQFF

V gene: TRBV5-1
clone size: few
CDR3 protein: CASSLRIGNEQFF

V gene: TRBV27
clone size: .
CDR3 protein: CASREAGTADTQYF

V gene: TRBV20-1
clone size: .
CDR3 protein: CSARDGLAGRNEQFF

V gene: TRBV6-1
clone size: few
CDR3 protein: CASSRADRVRTGELFF

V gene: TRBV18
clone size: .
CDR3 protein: CASSPLVGTDSYEQYF

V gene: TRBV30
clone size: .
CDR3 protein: CAWAKGTVLADTQYF

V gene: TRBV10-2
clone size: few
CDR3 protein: CATVGLADSYEQYF

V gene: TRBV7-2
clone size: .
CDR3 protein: CASSLGRSNTGELFF

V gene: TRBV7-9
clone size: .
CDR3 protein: CASSLVTDDTQYF

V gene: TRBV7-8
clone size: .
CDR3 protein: CASSLRDQGAYEQYF

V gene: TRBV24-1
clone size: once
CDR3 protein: CATSEWTSGRTDTQYF

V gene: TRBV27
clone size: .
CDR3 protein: CASSFSTGGSPGANVLTF

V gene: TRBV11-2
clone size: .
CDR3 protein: CASSLIGSLADTQYF

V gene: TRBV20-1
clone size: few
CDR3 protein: CSARGGEGPYEQYF

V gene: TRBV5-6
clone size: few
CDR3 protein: CASSLFAGAETQYF

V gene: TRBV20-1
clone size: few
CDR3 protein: CSARPDTGTPFYEQYF

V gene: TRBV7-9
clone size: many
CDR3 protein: CASSPTRTAAGELFF

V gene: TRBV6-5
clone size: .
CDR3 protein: CASQSTGRVETQYF

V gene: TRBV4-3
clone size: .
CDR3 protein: CASSQVGGAKDEKLFF

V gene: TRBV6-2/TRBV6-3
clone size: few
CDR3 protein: CASRTTSGAVGELFF

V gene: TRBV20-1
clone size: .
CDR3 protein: CSAWRGNEQFF

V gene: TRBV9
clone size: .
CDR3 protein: CASSSQHTSRLYEQFF

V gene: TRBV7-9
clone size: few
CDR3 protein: CASTQGSGPKQFF

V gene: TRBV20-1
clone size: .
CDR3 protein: CSAKRDQYEQFF

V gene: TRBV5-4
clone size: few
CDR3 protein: CASSLVGGTSYEQYF

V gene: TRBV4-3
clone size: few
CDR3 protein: CASSQDLAGGPPRELFF

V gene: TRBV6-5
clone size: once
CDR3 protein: CASSFSGRAGETQYF

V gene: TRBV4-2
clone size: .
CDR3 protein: CASSQEWAQGAYEQYF

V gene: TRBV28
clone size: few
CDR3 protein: CASTSGPIGSPLHF

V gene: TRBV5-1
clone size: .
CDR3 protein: CASSLQGAEYQETQYF

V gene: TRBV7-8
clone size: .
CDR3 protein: CASSLAGGLKRPYNEQFF

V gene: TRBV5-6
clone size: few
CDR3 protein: CASSPPPDRGLETQYF

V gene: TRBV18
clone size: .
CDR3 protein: CASSRGGQLDEQYF

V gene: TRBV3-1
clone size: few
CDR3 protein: CASSQRQAGAFF

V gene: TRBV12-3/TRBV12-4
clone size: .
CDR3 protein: CASSAGSRTGELFF

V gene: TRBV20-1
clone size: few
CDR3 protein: CSARVHTSAGEQFF

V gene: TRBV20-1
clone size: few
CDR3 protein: CSALRTSGGSTDTQYF

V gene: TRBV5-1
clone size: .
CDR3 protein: CASSERSLDGANVLTF

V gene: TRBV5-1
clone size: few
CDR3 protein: CASSLDPRPSYNEQFF

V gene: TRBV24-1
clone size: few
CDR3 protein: CATTSGTGLNEQFF

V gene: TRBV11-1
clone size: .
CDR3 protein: CASSLGLAGVSSGANVLTF

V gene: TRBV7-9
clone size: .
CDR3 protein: CASRPLAGGPSETQYF

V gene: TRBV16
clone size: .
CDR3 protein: CASSQKGRLSTYEQYF

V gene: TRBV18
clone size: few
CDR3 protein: CASSPLNTDLGRRTEAFF

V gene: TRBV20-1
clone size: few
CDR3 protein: CSASLAGVNEQFF

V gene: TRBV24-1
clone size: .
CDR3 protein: CATSETASSYNEQFF

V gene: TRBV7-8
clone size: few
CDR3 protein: CASSLAASRRETQYF

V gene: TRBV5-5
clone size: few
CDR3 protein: CASSLFGNVGSPLHF

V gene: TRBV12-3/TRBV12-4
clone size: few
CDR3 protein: CASISTGNTEAFF

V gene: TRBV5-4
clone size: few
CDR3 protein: CASSLGLAGGFNEQFF

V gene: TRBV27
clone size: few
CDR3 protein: CASSLSRGTQYF